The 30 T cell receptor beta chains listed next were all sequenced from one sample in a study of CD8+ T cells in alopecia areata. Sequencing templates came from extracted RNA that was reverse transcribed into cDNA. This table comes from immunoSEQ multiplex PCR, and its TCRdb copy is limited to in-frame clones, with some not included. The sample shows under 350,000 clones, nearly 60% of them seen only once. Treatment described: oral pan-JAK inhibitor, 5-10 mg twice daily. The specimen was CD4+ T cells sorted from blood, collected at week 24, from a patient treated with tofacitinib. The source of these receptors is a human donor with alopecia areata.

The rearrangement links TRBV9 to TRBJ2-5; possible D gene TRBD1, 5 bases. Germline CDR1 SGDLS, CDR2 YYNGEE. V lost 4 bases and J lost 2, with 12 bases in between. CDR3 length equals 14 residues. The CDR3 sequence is CASSPAGRQETQYF. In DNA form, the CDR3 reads TGTGCCAGCAGCCCTGCAGGGCGACAAGAGACCCAGTACTTC.

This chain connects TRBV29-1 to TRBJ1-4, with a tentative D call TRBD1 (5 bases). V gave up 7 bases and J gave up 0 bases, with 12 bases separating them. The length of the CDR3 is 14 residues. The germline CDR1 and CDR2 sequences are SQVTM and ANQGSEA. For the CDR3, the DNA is TGCAGCGCATTACCACAGGCAACTAATGAAAAACTGTTTTTT. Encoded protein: CSALPQATNEKLFF.

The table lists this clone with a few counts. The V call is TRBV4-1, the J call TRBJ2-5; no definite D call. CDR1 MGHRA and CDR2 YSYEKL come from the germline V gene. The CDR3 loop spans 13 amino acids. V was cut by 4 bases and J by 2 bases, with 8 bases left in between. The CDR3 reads CASSLGIQETQYF. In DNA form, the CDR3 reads TGCGCCAGCAGCCTTGGCATACAAGAGACCCAGTACTTC.

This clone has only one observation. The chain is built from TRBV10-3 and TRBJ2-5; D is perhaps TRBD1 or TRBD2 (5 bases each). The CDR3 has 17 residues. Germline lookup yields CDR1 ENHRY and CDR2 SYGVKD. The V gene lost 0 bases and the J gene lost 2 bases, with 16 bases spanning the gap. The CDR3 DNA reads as TGTGCCATCAGTGAGTCGTTGGGACGGTCACTACAAGAGACCCAGTACTTC. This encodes CAISESLGRSLQETQYF.

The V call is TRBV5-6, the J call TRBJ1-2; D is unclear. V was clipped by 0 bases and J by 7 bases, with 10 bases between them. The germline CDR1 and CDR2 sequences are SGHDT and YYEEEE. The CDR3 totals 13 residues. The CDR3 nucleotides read TGTGCCAGCAGCTTGGAGAGGGAGGGTGGCTACACCTTC. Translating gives CASSLEREGGYTF. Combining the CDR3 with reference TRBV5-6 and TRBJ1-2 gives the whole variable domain DAGVTQSPTHLIKTRGQQVTLRCSPKSGHDTVSWYQQALGQGPQFIFQYYEEEERQRGNFPDRFSGHQFPNYSSELNVNALLLGDSALYLCASSLEREGGYTFGSGTRLTVV.

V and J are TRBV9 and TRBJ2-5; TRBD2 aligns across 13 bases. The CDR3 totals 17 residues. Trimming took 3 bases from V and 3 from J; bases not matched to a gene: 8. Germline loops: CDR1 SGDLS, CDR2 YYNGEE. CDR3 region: CASSAYLLAGGKETQYF. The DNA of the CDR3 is TGTGCCAGCAGCGCCTACTTACTAGCGGGGGGGAAAGAGACCCAGTACTTC.

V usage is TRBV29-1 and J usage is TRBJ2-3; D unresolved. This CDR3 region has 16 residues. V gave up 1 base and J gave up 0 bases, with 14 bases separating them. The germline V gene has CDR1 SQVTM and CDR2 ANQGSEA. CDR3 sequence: CSVEGRLLISTDTQYF. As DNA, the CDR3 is TGCAGCGTTGAAGGGCGACTCCTCATTAGCACAGATACGCAGTATTTT.

The CDR3 nucleotides are TGCAGCGTTCGAGGGTTAGATACGCAGTATTTT. Translation: CSVRGLDTQYF. This chain links TRBV29-1 with TRBJ2-3; D might be TRBD2 (5 bases). This CDR3 has 11 residues. Trimming removed 5 bases at V and 5 bases at J, with 8 bases between. Germline loops: CDR1 SQVTM, CDR2 ANQGSEA.

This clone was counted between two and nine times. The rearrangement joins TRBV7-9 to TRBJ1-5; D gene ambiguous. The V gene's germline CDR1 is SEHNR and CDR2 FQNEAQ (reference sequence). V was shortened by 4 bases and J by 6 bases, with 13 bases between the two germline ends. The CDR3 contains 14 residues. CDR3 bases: TGTGCCAGCAGCTCGGACCGGTCCGTTCAGCCCCAGCATTTT. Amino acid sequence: CASSSDRSVQPQHF.

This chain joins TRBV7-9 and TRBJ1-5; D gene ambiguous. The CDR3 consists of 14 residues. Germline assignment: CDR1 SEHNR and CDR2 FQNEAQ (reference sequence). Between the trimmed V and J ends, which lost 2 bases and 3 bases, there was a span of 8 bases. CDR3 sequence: CASSLIGINQPQHF. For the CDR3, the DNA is TGTGCCAGCAGCTTAATAGGGATCAATCAGCCCCAGCATTTT.

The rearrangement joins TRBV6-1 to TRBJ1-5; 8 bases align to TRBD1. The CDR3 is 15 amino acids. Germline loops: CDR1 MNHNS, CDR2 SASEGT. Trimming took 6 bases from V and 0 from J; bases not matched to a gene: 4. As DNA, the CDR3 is TGTGCCAGCAGGCAGGGGGCCAATAGCAATCAGCCCCAGCATTTT. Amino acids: CASRQGANSNQPQHF.

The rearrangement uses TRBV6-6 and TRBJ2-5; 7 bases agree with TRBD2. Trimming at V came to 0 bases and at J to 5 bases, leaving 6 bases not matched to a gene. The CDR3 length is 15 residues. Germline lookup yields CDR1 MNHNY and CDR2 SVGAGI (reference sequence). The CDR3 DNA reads TGTGCCAGCAGTTACTCCGGGGGGAGAGGCGAGACCCAGTACTTC. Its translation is CASSYSGGRGETQYF.

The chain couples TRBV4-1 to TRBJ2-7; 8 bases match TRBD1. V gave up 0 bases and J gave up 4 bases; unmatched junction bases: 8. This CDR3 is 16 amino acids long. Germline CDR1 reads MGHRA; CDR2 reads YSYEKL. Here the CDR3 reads CASSQDGDRGSYEQYF. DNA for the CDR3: TGCGCCAGCAGCCAAGATGGCGACAGGGGAAGTTACGAGCAGTACTTC.

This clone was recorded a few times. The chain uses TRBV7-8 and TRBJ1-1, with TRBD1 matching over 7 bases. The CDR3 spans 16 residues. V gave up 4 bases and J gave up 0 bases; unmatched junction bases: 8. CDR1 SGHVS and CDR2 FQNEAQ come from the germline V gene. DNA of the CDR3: TGTGCCAGCAGCTATCAGACAGGGACTATGAACACTGAAGCTTTCTTT. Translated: CASSYQTGTMNTEAFF.

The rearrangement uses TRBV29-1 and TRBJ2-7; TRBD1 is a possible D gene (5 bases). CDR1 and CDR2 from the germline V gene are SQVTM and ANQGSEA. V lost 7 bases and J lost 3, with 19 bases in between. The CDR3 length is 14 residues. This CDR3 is CSAALSLDSYEQYF. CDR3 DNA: TGCAGCGCCGCCCTCTCCCTCGACAGCTACGAGCAGTACTTC.

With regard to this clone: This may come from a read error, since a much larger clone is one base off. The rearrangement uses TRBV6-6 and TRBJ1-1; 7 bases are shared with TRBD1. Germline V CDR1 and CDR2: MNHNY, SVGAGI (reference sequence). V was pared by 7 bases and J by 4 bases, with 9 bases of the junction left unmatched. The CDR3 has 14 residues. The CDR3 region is CASNAQGVGTEAFF. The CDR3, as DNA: TGTGCCAGCAACGCTCAGGGGGTCGGCACTGAAGCTTTCTTT.

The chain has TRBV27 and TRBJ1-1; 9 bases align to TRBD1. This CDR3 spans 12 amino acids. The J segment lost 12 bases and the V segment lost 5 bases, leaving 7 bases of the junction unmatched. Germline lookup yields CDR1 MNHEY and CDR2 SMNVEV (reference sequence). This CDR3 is CASSQGTGRSFF. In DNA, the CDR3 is TGTGCCAGCAGTCAAGGGACAGGGCGGTCTTTCTTT.

In DNA, the CDR3 is TGCGCCAGCAGCTTGGATTACAGCGTCGCTATTGGTAGCTACACCTTC. It translates to CASSLDYSVAIGSYTF. This chain connects TRBV5-1 to TRBJ1-2; D unresolved. The V end was cut by 0 bases, the J end by 9 bases, with 21 bases between. Germline lookup yields CDR1 SGHRS and CDR2 YFSETQ. The CDR3 has 16 residues.

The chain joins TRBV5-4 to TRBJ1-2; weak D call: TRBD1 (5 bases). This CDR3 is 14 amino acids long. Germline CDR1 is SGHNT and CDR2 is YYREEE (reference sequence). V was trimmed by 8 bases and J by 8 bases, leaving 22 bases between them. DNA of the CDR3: TGTGCCAGTAGCCAGGTTGGGCGGGGCAGAGGCTACACCTTC. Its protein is CASSQVGRGRGYTF.

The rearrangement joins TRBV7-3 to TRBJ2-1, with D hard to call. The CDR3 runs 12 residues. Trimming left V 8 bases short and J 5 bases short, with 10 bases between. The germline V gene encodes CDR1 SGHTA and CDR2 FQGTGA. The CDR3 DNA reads TGTGCCAGCTCGGTCCTCAACAATGAGCAGTTCTTC. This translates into CASSVLNNEQFF.

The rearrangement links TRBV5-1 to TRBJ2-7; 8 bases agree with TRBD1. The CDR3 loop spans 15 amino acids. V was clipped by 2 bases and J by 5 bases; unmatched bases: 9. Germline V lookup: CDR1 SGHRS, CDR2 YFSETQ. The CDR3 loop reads CASSFSRTGINEQYF. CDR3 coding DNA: TGCGCCAGCAGCTTCTCCAGGACAGGGATCAACGAGCAGTACTTC.

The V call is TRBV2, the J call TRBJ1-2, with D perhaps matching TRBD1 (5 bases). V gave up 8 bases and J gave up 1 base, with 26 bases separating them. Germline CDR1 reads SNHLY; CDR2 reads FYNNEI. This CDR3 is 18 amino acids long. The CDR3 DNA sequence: TGTGCCAGCCGACCCGGGCTCCCACGTAAGGGGCGTAACTATGGCTACACCTTC. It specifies CASRPGLPRKGRNYGYTF.

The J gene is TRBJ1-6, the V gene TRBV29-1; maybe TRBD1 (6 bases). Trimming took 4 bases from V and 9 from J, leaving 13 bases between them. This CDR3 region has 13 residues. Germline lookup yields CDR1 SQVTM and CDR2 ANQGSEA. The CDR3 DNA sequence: TGCAGCGTTGGGGGGGCTCTTGGTTCACCCCTCCACTTT. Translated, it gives CSVGGALGSPLHF.

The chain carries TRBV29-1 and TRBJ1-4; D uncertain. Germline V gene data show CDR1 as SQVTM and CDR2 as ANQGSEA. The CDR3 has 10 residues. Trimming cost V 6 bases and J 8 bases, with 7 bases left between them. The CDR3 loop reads CSVQREKLFF. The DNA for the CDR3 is TGCAGCGTCCAACGGGAAAAACTGTTTTTT.

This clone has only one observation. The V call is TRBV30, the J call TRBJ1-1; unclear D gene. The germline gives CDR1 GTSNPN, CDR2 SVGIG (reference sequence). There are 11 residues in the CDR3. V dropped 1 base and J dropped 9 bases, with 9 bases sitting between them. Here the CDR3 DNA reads TGTGCCTGGAGTGCGACGGCACAAGCTTTCTTT. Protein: CAWSATAQAFF.

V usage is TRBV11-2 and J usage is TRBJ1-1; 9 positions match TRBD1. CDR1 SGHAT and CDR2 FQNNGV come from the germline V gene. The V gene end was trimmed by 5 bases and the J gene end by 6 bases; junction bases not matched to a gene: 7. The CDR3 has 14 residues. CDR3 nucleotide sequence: TGTGCCAGCAGCCAGCGACAGGGGGGCGCTGAAGCTTTCTTT. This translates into CASSQRQGGAEAFF.

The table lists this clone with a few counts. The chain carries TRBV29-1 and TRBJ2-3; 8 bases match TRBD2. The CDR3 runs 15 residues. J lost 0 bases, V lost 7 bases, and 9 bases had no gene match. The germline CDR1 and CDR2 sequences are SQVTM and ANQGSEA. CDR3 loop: CSAPLAGTSTDTQYF. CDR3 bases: TGCAGCGCCCCATTAGCGGGGACTAGCACAGATACGCAGTATTTT.

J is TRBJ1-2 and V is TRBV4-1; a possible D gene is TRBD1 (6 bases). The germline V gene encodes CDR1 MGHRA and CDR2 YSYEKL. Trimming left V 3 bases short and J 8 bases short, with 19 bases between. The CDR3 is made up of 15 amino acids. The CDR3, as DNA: TGCGCCAGCAGCCAGTTCGGCGACAGGCTTAAGGGCTACACCTTC. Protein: CASSQFGDRLKGYTF.

CDR3 region: CASSRRTGGEEQYF. CDR3 in DNA: TGTGCCAGCAGCCGAAGAACAGGGGGCGAGGAGCAGTACTTC. This chain uses TRBV2 with TRBJ2-7, with TRBD1 identical over 9 bases. Per germline, CDR1 SNHLY and CDR2 FYNNEI. The CDR3 has 14 residues. V dropped 6 bases and J dropped 7; count of bases not matched to a gene: 10.

The CDR3 bases are TGTGCCAGCAGCTTAGGCGACCAGACCGGGGAGCTGTTTTTT. Protein: CASSLGDQTGELFF. The rearrangement uses TRBV11-2 and TRBJ2-2, with no clear D. Between the trimmed V and J ends, which lost 1 base and 5 bases, there was a span of 8 bases. The CDR3 runs to 14 residues. CDR1 and CDR2 (germline): SGHAT, FQNNGV.